This paragraph covers one T cell receptor beta chain sequence. Antigen: not known. This sequence may be a read error, since a much larger clone differs from it by one base. This sample is drawn from a study of tumor-infiltrating lymphocytes in primary liver carcinoma. Study-wide context: Resection treated the patients' primary liver carcinoma. Productive TCRbeta read counts per sample ran from roughly 3.65 to 7.13 million and were similar across tissue types.

Study-wide results and caveats: Overlap between tumor regions exceeded overlap of tumor with adjacent tissue or blood.

Trimming removed 1 base at V and 14 bases at J, with 13 bases between. The CDR3 contains 12 residues. Germline lookup yields CDR1 SEHNR and CDR2 FQNEAQ (reference sequence). Constant-region priming of around 500 ng total RNA yielded TCR beta cDNA. Library construction for TCR beta comprised three nested multiplex PCR rounds performed with slightly modified ARM-PCR. The opening two PCR rounds, 10 cycles each, paired TRBV1-TRBV30 forward primers with a C-beta reverse primer. TCRdb re-derived calls from the multiplex PCR reads in MiXCR, one entry per CDR3 protein. The data show fewer than 350,000 distinct CDR3 sequences, about 62% seen once. Both blood RNA, taken from unsorted whole blood, and germline DNA were extracted.

The sample taken for sequencing was peripheral blood. The chain carries TRBV7-9 and TRBJ2-3; D is uncertain. The sequence derives from a man between 40 and 49 years old with primary liver carcinoma and hepatitis B virus infection. The CDR3 coding sequence is TGTGCCAGCAGCTTAGTCTACCCATGGTTGTATTTT. Its protein is CASSLVYPWLYF.